This passage covers 23 T cell receptor beta chains from one sample sequenced in a study of shared clonotypes between healthy human individuals (dated by TCRdb to the early 2020s). The library was prepared using the immunoSEQ multiplex PCR assay. In TCRdb, the immuneACCESS table is reduced to in-frame sequences with V and J assigned. These tables do not hold every clone; where another copy was compared, an unresolved V gene accounts for under half, and the others remain unexplained. The sample table contains 2.5 million or so clones; only one count was recorded for more than 80% of them. In total, the top ten clones hold over 0.12% of the sample. The sample consisted of naive CD4+ T cells sorted from blood. In the paper's terms, the cell subset or site label means: CD45RA+ positively selected. These receptors were collected from a man in his late teens or twenties in good health.

The CDR3 DNA reads as TGTGCCAGCAGGGAACGAGGGATGGATGAGCAGTTCTTC. Translation gives CASRERGMDEQFF. The J gene is TRBJ2-1, the V gene TRBV6-1; weak D call: TRBD2 (5 bases). The germline V and J ends were trimmed by 6 bases and 8 bases, with 14 bases remaining between them. CDR1 and CDR2 from the germline V gene are MNHNS and SASEGT. The CDR3 totals 13 residues.

The chain combines TRBV7-2 with TRBJ1-1, with no clear D. Germline CDR1 is SGHTA and CDR2 is FQGNSA. The CDR3 is 15 amino acids. Trimming took 0 bases from V and 0 from J, leaving 8 bases between them. For the CDR3, the DNA is TGTGCCAGCAGCTTAGCTAGGCCTATGAACACTGAAGCTTTCTTT. Translated, it gives CASSLARPMNTEAFF.

The chain is built from TRBV7-9 and TRBJ2-4, with D maybe TRBD2 (6 bases). This CDR3 region has 15 residues. Germline V gene data show CDR1 as SEHNR and CDR2 as FQNEAQ (reference sequence). Trimming cost V 3 bases and J 5 bases, with 14 bases left between them. CDR3 bases: TGTGCCAGCAGCTTCGGGGGTCCCTGGGAAAACATTCAGTACTTC. Protein product: CASSFGGPWENIQYF.

This sequence joins TRBV4-1 and TRBJ2-5; 9 nucleotides align to TRBD2. The CDR3 runs to 16 residues. Unmatched junction bases numbered 6, after V lost 0 bases and J lost 4 bases. Germline V gene lookup returns CDR1 MGHRA and CDR2 YSYEKL. Here the CDR3 reads CASSQDLAGSLETQYF. For the CDR3, the DNA is TGCGCCAGCAGCCAAGATCTAGCGGGGTCATTAGAGACCCAGTACTTC.

The chain has TRBV18 and TRBJ2-7; a weak D match, TRBD2 (5 bases). The V gene's germline CDR1 is KGHSH and CDR2 LQKENI. Trimming shortened V by 4 bases and J by 2 bases, and 12 bases separated the two germline ends. This CDR3 comprises 14 residues. CDR3: CASSRGNSPYEQYF. The CDR3 nucleotides are TGTGCCAGCTCACGAGGGAACAGCCCCTACGAGCAGTACTTC. The complete variable domain, with remaining parts taken from reference TRBV18 and TRBJ2-7, reads NAGVMQNPRHLVRRRGQEARLRCSPMKGHSHVYWYRQLPEEGLKFMVYLQKENIIDESGMPKERFSAEFPKEGPSILRIQQVVRGDSAAYFCASSRGNSPYEQYFGPGTRLTVT.

The V gene is TRBV7-2, the J gene TRBJ2-1; 8 bases line up with TRBD2. J was trimmed by 7 bases and V by 5 bases; bases with no gene match: 10. This CDR3 has 15 amino acids. Germline V gene sequence: CDR1 SGHTA, CDR2 FQGNSA. CDR3 region: CASSPGGPSGNEQFF. In nucleotides, the CDR3 is TGTGCCAGCAGCCCGGGTGGACCTAGCGGGAATGAGCAGTTCTTC. Together with reference TRBV7-2 and TRBJ2-1, the CDR3 gives the full variable domain: GAGVSQSPSNKVTEKGKDVELRCDPISGHTALYWYRQSLGQGLEFLIYFQGNSAPDKSGLPSDRFSAERTGGSVSTLTIQRTQQEDSAVYLCASSPGGPSGNEQFFGPGTRLTVL.

The chain couples TRBV25-1 to TRBJ2-3; tentative D call: TRBD2 (5 bases). Germline lookup yields CDR1 MGHDK and CDR2 SYGVNS. There are 14 residues in the CDR3. Trimming took 7 bases from V and 0 from J, leaving 11 bases between them. CDR3 residues: CASIGRVSTDTQYF. CDR3 nucleotides: TGTGCCAGCATTGGGCGGGTGAGCACAGATACGCAGTATTTT.

The gene calls are TRBV10-3 and TRBJ2-2; TRBD1 agrees at 10 bases. The germline V gene encodes CDR1 ENHRY and CDR2 SYGVKD. V lost 2 bases, J lost 5 bases, and 8 bases stayed unmatched. The CDR3 totals 17 residues. The DNA of the CDR3 is TGTGCCATCAGTGAGATGGACAGGGGGATAAGAACCGGGGAGCTGTTTTTT. This sequence encodes CAISEMDRGIRTGELFF.

V usage is TRBV9 and J usage is TRBJ2-7; D is perhaps TRBD1 (6 bases). The CDR3 runs to 15 residues. Per germline, CDR1 SGDLS and CDR2 YYNGEE. The ends were cut back, 0 bases at V and 1 base at J, with 11 bases in the middle. CDR3 nucleotide sequence: TGTGCCAGCAGCGTAGAGGACAGCCCGTCCTACGAGCAGTACTTC. Its translation: CASSVEDSPSYEQYF.

The V gene is TRBV27, the J gene TRBJ1-1, with TRBD1 as a possible D gene (5 bases). Germline assignment: CDR1 MNHEY and CDR2 SMNVEV (reference sequence). Trimming stripped 5 bases from V and 1 base from J, with 11 bases between. CDR3 length equals 14 residues. CDR3 sequence: CASSTYQGNTEAFF. CDR3 coding DNA: TGTGCCAGCAGTACTTATCAGGGGAACACTGAAGCTTTCTTT.

The chain couples TRBV11-2 to TRBJ1-6, with D possibly matching TRBD1 (5 bases). Looked up from germline, CDR1 is SGHAT and CDR2 is FQNNGV. Trimming took off 6 bases at V and 2 bases at J, with 11 bases between the two ends. CDR3 length: 15 residues. The CDR3 region is CASRGEQTYNSPLHF. The CDR3 nucleotides read TGTGCCAGCAGGGGGGAACAGACCTATAATTCACCCCTCCACTTT.

The CDR3, as DNA: TGTGCCAGCAGCTCGGGGAGGACTAGCGGGGGCCCGTACAATGAGCAGTTCTTC. It encodes CASSSGRTSGGPYNEQFF. This chain joins TRBV7-2 and TRBJ2-1, with 13 bases identical to TRBD2. The V gene end was trimmed by 4 bases and the J gene end by 4 bases; junction bases not matched to a gene: 10. The CDR3 is 18 amino acids. Germline loops: CDR1 SGHTA, CDR2 FQGNSA.

The chain recombines TRBV5-1 with TRBJ2-7, with unresolved D. V lost 4 bases and J 0 bases, leaving 17 bases between the germline ends. The CDR3 runs 16 residues. Looked up from germline, CDR1 is SGHRS and CDR2 is YFSETQ. The CDR3 spells CASSPTPTDSSYEQYF. The CDR3 DNA is TGCGCCAGCAGCCCCACCCCCACCGATAGCTCCTACGAGCAGTACTTC.

This chain uses TRBV28 with TRBJ2-7; TRBD1 matches 7 bases. Trimming at V came to 5 bases and at J to 2 bases, leaving 9 bases not matched to a gene. This CDR3 has 15 amino acids. Germline lookup yields CDR1 MDHEN and CDR2 SYDVKM. CDR3 in amino acids: CASSEGTASPYEQYF. The CDR3 region has the DNA TGTGCCAGCAGTGAGGGGACAGCCTCCCCCTACGAGCAGTACTTC. The variable domain in full, completed from reference TRBV28 and TRBJ2-7, reads DVKVTQSSRYLVKRTGEKVFLECVQDMDHENMFWYRQDPGLGLRLIYFSYDVKMKEKGDIPEGYSVSREKKERFSLILESASTNQTSMYLCASSEGTASPYEQYFGPGTRLTVT.

CDR3 sequence reads: CAWSGRLGQEKLFF. The DNA of the CDR3 is TGTGCCTGGAGTGGGAGACTCGGGCAGGAAAAACTGTTTTTT. The chain carries TRBV30 and TRBJ1-4; D ambiguous. The V gene's germline CDR1 is GTSNPN and CDR2 SVGIG (reference sequence). V was trimmed by 1 base and J by 8 bases, leaving 14 bases between them. This CDR3 has 14 amino acids.

This rearrangement joins TRBV6-5 to TRBJ1-1; D unclear. Germline CDR1 and CDR2: MNHEY and SVGAGI. CDR3 length: 14 amino acids. Trimming left V 7 bases short and J 3 bases short, with 15 bases between. The CDR3 region has the DNA TGTGCCAGCACCATCGGACCAGGTGACACTGAAGCTTTCTTT. This encodes CASTIGPGDTEAFF.

This clone was recorded only once. This chain joins TRBV5-6 and TRBJ1-5, with D possibly matching TRBD1 (6 bases). Germline V gives CDR1 SGHDT, CDR2 YYEEEE. The CDR3 is 15 amino acids. V gave up 1 base and J gave up 3 bases, with 11 bases separating them. The CDR3, as DNA: TGTGCCAGCAGCTTGTGGGGGCTTACCAATCAGCCCCAGCATTTT. Protein: CASSLWGLTNQPQHF. Filled out from reference TRBV5-6 and TRBJ1-5, the complete variable domain reads DAGVTQSPTHLIKTRGQQVTLRCSPKSGHDTVSWYQQALGQGPQFIFQYYEEEERQRGNFPDRFSGHQFPNYSSELNVNALLLGDSALYLCASSLWGLTNQPQHFGDGTRLSIL.

The rearrangement links TRBV18 to TRBJ2-6, with 8 bases that match TRBD1. The CDR3 consists of 17 residues. The ends lost 3 bases at V and 0 bases at J; junction bases unmatched: 4. Germline CDR1 reads KGHSH; CDR2 reads LQKENI. In nucleotides, the CDR3 is TGTGCCAGCTCACCTCCGACAGGGGACTCTGGGGCCAACGTCCTGACTTTC. It translates to CASSPPTGDSGANVLTF.

The chain uses TRBV5-4 and TRBJ2-7; D not certain. CDR3 length: 17 amino acids. The germline gives CDR1 SGHNT, CDR2 YYREEE (reference sequence). The V end lost 0 bases, the J end lost 0 bases, and 16 bases lay between the germline ends. CDR3: CASSLGLTGQSSYEQYF. The DNA for the CDR3 is TGTGCCAGCAGCTTGGGACTCACCGGTCAGAGCTCCTACGAGCAGTACTTC.

The chain is built from TRBV6-6 and TRBJ2-1, with D possibly matching TRBD1 (5 bases). V lost 8 bases and J lost 0, with 11 bases in between. The length of the CDR3 is 14 residues. Germline-derived CDR1 and CDR2 are MNHNY and SVGAGI (reference sequence). The CDR3 DNA sequence: TGTGCCAGCCGTGACAGTTACTCCTACAATGAGCAGTTCTTC. The encoded protein is CASRDSYSYNEQFF.

The rearrangement links TRBV30 to TRBJ1-6, with D uncertain. V gave up 2 bases and J gave up 7 bases, with 12 bases separating them. The V gene's germline CDR1 is GTSNPN and CDR2 SVGIG (reference sequence). CDR3 length equals 14 residues. CDR3 DNA: TGTGCCTGGAGTTTCGAGGAAGGGAATTCACCCCTCCACTTT. Its translation is CAWSFEEGNSPLHF.

Note on this clone: At the DNA level, this CDR3 is encoded by other sequences in the same sample as well. The genes are TRBV5-1 and TRBJ2-2, with 10 bases identical to TRBD1. V was pared by 4 bases and J by 6 bases, with 3 bases of the junction left unmatched. The germline V gene encodes CDR1 SGHRS and CDR2 YFSETQ. The CDR3 sequence is 14 residues long. CDR3 amino acids: CASSMTGGAGELFF. The CDR3 bases are TGCGCCAGCAGCATGACAGGGGGCGCCGGGGAGCTGTTTTTT.

This chain connects TRBV5-1 to TRBJ1-2, with TRBD1 matching 9 bases. Per germline, CDR1 SGHRS and CDR2 YFSETQ. The CDR3 is 16 residues long. V lost 4 bases, J lost 6 bases, and 13 bases stayed unmatched. The DNA for the CDR3 is TGCGCCAGCAGCCCACCAGGACAGGGGAAGGGTAATGGCTACACCTTC. It codes for CASSPPGQGKGNGYTF.